The 13 T cell receptor delta chains below come from one sample, sequenced in a study of gamma-delta T cells after stem cell transplantation. TCRdb reran clone calling via CATT on the RT-PCR reads. This table has some 1,500 delta-chain clones, roughly 6.3% appearing once. Sequenced material: gamma-delta T cells. These receptors all come from a human donor. It is not recorded whose cells these are; they may come from a transplant donor.

This clone was seen more than once but under ten times. TCRdb has a much larger clone's protein, which differs at residue 4 from the translation of this DNA, likely because of a read error; what is shown is the protein translated from the DNA. The chain joins TRDV2 to TRDJ1, with 13 nucleotides matching TRDD3. Germline-derived CDR1 and CDR2 are GEAIGNYY and EKD. The CDR3 has 19 amino acids. The CDR3 loop reads CACGTVGTGGYDSTDKLIF. DNA of the CDR3: TGTGCCTGTGGCACCGTGGGCACTGGGGGATACGATAGCACCGATAAACTCATCTTT.

This clone has only a few counts. The TCRdb record carries a much larger clone's protein, which differs from this DNA's translation at residue 4; a read error is the likely cause, and the protein listed here is the DNA translation. This chain connects TRDV2 to TRDJ1; a weak D match, TRDD3 (6 bases). CDR3 length: 18 amino acids. Trimming removed 5 bases from V and 0 bases from J, with 24 bases in between. Germline V gives CDR1 GEAIGNYY, CDR2 EKD. CDR3 residues: CACVPLGPAWGYTDKLIF. The CDR3 DNA sequence: TGTGCCTGTGTCCCTCTGGGGCCAGCCTGGGGTTACACCGATAAACTCATCTTT.

The chain links TRDV2 to TRDJ1; 13 nucleotides match TRDD3. Per the germline V gene, CDR1 is GEAIGNYY and CDR2 is EKD. V was clipped by 3 bases and J by 0 bases; unmatched bases: 15. The CDR3 spans 20 residues. CDR3 sequence reads: CACDPILGDTGTLNTDKLIF. The CDR3 DNA reads TGTGCCTGTGACCCCATACTGGGGGATACGGGGACCCTGAACACCGATAAACTCATCTTT.

This clone turned up a few times. TCRdb pairs this DNA with a much larger clone's protein that differs at residue 7, likely a read error; the protein shown was translated from the DNA. This chain links TRDV2 with TRDJ1; possibly TRDD1 for D (5 bases). The CDR3 is made up of 15 amino acids. V was trimmed by 3 bases and J by 4 bases, leaving 17 bases between them. CDR1 and CDR2 (germline): GEAIGNYY, EKD. The CDR3 sequence is CACDSIGPKGDKLIF. The DNA of the CDR3 is TGTGCCTGTGACTCAATAGGCCCGAAAGGCGATAAACTCATCTTT.

Regarding this clone: This likely stems from a read error, as it lies one base from a far larger clone. This rearrangement joins TRDV1 to TRDJ1; no reliable D call. This CDR3 has 20 residues. The germline V gene has CDR1 TSWWSYY and CDR2 QGS. V was clipped by 0 bases and J by 0 bases, with 23 bases between them. CDR3 sequence: CALGELDSPPVINHTDKLIF. DNA of the CDR3: TGTGCTCTTGGGGAACTGGATTCTCCCCCCGTTATCAACCACACCGATAAACTCATCTTT.

This clone is large in the sample. The identical CDR3 is also encoded by other nucleotide sequences in the sample. CDR3 sequence reads: CACDGLMGSNTDKLIF. CDR3 in DNA: TGTGCCTGTGACGGATTAATGGGGAGTAACACCGATAAACTCATCTTT. The chain uses TRDV2 and TRDJ1; possible D gene TRDD3, 5 bases. Between the trimmed V and J ends, which lost 3 bases and 0 bases, there was a span of 16 bases. The CDR3 is made up of 16 amino acids. Germline V gene sequence: CDR1 GEAIGNYY, CDR2 EKD.

About this clone: This is likely an artifact of a read error, given a far larger clone one base away. The sample carries other DNA sequences with the same CDR3. The chain recombines TRDV2 with TRDJ1; 10 bases are a match to TRDD3. Germline CDR1 and CDR2: GEAIGNYY and EKD. The CDR3 length is 20 residues. The DNA of the CDR3 is TGTGCCTGTGACACCGTTTGGGGTGGTACTGGGGGATTAAACACCGATAAACTCATCTTC. Translating gives CACDTVWGGTGGLNTDKLIF.

On this clone: This sequence is one base from a far larger clone and is likely a read error. The same CDR3 can be traced to other DNA sequences in this sample. This sequence joins TRDV2 and TRDJ1; 8 bases map to TRDD3. Germline V lookup: CDR1 GEAIGNYY, CDR2 EKD. The CDR3 length is 20 residues. Trimming took 0 bases from V and 1 from J; bases not matched to a gene: 18. The CDR3 region is CACDTVAGWGTPGRTDKLIF. The CDR3 DNA reads as TGTGCCTGTGACACCGTCGCAGGCTGGGGGACCCCGGGGCGCACCGATAAACTCATCTTT.

The sample holds a few counts of this clone. TCRdb lists the protein of a much larger clone for this DNA, which differs at residue 5, so this is likely a read error; the protein given here is translated from the DNA itself. V usage is TRDV2 and J usage is TRDJ1; 7 positions match TRDD3. CDR3 length: 17 residues. Trimming removed 3 bases from V and 2 bases from J; junction bases left unmatched: 14. Germline CDR1 is GEAIGNYY and CDR2 is EKD. The CDR3 is CACDSVLGAPSTDKLIF. Written as DNA, the CDR3 is TGTGCCTGTGACTCCGTTCTGGGGGCTCCCTCAACCGATAAACTCATCTTT.

About this clone: TCRdb attributes to this sequence the protein of a much larger clone, which differs from the DNA translation at residue 9; a read error is likely, and the protein displayed is translated from the DNA. This chain connects TRDV2 to TRDJ1; TRDD3 matches at 9 bases. The V gene end was trimmed by 1 base and the J gene end by 0 bases; junction bases not matched to a gene: 35. The CDR3 is 26 amino acids. The germline CDR1 and CDR2 sequences are GEAIGNYY and EKD. CDR3: CACDTLPEASSVGSGGYVRYTDKLIF. The CDR3 DNA reads TGTGCCTGTGACACACTGCCGGAGGCCTCCTCAGTTGGTAGTGGGGGATATGTACGGTACACCGATAAACTCATCTTT.

This clone was seen a handful of times. TCRdb's entry gives the protein of a much larger clone, which mismatches this DNA's translation at residue 14, likely from a read error; the protein reported here is translated from the DNA. V and J are TRDV2 and TRDJ1, with 8 bases that match TRDD3. The CDR3 spans 18 residues. Germline lookup yields CDR1 GEAIGNYY and CDR2 EKD. This chain's CDR3 is CACDMVLGATGYTGKLIF. The CDR3 DNA reads as TGTGCCTGTGACATGGTACTGGGGGCCACGGGGTACACCGGTAAACTCATCTTT.

With respect to this clone: A far bigger clonotype differs at one base, so this is likely a read error. Other nucleotide sequences from this sample produce the same CDR3. V is TRDV2 and J is TRDJ1; possible D gene TRDD3, 5 bases. The germline V gene has CDR1 GEAIGNYY and CDR2 EKD. The CDR3 length is 17 residues. The CDR3 sequence is CACDTVGGTGHTDKLIF. The CDR3 DNA sequence: TGTGCCTGCGACACCGTGGGCGGTACTGGACACACCGATAAACTCATCTTT.

This clone was seen more than once but under ten times. The protein given by TCRdb reflects a much larger clone and differs at residue 16 from this DNA's translation, likely from a read error; the protein shown is the DNA's translation. The chain has TRDV2 and TRDJ1, with a possible D match to TRDD3 (6 bases). Looked up from germline, CDR1 is GEAIGNYY and CDR2 is EKD. This CDR3 is built from 18 residues. This chain's CDR3 is CACDPLGPAWGYTDKPIF. The CDR3 nucleotides are TGTGCCTGTGACCCTCTGGGGCCAGCCTGGGGTTACACCGATAAACCCATCTTT.